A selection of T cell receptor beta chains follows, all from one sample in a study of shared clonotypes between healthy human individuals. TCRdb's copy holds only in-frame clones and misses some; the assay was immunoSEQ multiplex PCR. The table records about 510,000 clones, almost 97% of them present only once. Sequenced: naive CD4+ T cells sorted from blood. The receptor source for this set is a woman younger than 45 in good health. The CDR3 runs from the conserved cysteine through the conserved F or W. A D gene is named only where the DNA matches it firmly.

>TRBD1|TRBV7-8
CASSLESMVGQGTYEQYF
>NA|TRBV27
CATGLGYGYTF
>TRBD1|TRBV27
CASRYRGSGYDTQYF
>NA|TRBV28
CASSLYQITVGSNQPQHF
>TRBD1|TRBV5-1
CASSLGQGALAKNIQYF
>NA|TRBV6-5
CASSFTGTAGDGYTF
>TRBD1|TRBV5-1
CASSLWTGSTDTQYF
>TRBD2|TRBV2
CASTIAGMADTQYF
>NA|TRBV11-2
CASSPYRGTQYF
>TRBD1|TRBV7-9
CASSSQFRGGSYGYTF
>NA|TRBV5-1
CASSLRPRFQVGELFF
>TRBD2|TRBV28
CASSFRGGYEQYF
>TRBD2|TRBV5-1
CASSLVYLAGGETQYF